Here is one T cell receptor (beta chain) with its context. Its antigen is unknown. These data originate in a study of shared clonotypes between healthy human individuals. Across the whole study: Three CD4 naive, three CD4 memory, two CD8 naive and one CD8 memory plate were used per donor. Whole-study findings and limits: Rarefaction indicated that sorted-subset sequencing remained incomplete although depth was large.

CDR3 length equals 14 residues. V was cut by 3 bases and J by 2 bases, with 12 bases left in between. Germline CDR1 SGHNT, CDR2 YYREEE (reference sequence). Repertoires were generated with immunoSEQ multiplex PCR, while TCRdb's copy carries only in-frame clones and drops some. In the table there are about 1.5 million clones, 95% to 99% of which are singletons. The receptor was derived from a man aged 25 to 40 in good health. The V and J genes are TRBV5-4 and TRBJ2-7, with D unclear. Sequenced sample: naive CD4+ T cells sorted from blood. Documented subset: CD45RA+ positively selected. This CDR3 is CASSSYTGTYEQYF. The CDR3 region has the DNA TGTGCCAGCAGCTCATATACTGGTACCTACGAGCAGTACTTC.